The next 25 T cell receptor beta chains were all read from a single sample in a study of shared clonotypes between healthy human individuals. Profiling relied on immunoSEQ multiplex PCR, and the TCRdb table lists in-frame clones only, not all of them. The sample records 850,000 to 1,200,000 clones, about three quarters being singletons. Sequencing used memory CD4+ T cells sorted from blood. Subset indicated: CD45RA-negative fraction. These receptors were obtained from a man between 18 and 29 years old in good health.

The V and J genes are TRBV11-2 and TRBJ1-6; 9 bases line up with TRBD1. The CDR3 is 14 residues long. Germline CDR1 SGHAT, CDR2 FQNNGV. V lost 5 bases, J lost 8 bases, and 4 bases stayed unmatched. This CDR3 is CASSPWTGDSPLHF. CDR3 bases: TGTGCCAGCAGCCCCTGGACAGGGGATTCACCCCTCCACTTT.

This clone was observed a single time. The chain employs TRBV5-1 and TRBJ2-5; 7 positions agree with TRBD2. This CDR3 spans 14 amino acids. The trim removed 2 bases at V and 5 bases at J, leaving 6 bases unmatched. Germline V lookup: CDR1 SGHRS, CDR2 YFSETQ. CDR3 region: CASSFGRTRETQYF. In DNA form, the CDR3 reads TGCGCCAGCAGCTTCGGGAGGACTAGGGAGACCCAGTACTTC.

This clone was picked up many times. J is TRBJ2-2 and V is TRBV5-1, with 9 bases fitting TRBD2. The CDR3 consists of 14 residues. Unmatched junction bases numbered 4, after V lost 2 bases and J lost 8 bases. Germline CDR1 reads SGHRS; CDR2 reads YFSETQ. The CDR3: CASSFGTSRGELFF. DNA of the CDR3: TGCGCCAGCAGCTTCGGGACTAGCAGGGGGGAGCTGTTTTTT.

The chain employs TRBV5-4 and TRBJ2-5, with 7 bases that match TRBD1. CDR3 length equals 13 residues. Germline trimming cut 3 bases from V and 5 bases from J; bases unmatched to any gene: 4. CDR1 and CDR2 from the germline V gene are SGHNT and YYREEE (reference sequence). CDR3 sequence: CASSSPGGETQYF. CDR3 in DNA: TGTGCCAGCAGCTCCCCAGGGGGTGAGACCCAGTACTTC. The whole variable domain, remainder taken from reference TRBV5-4 and TRBJ2-5, is ETGVTQSPTHLIKTRGQQVTLRCSSQSGHNTVSWYQQALGQGPQFIFQYYREEENGRGNFPPRFSGLQFPNYSSELNVNALELDDSALYLCASSSPGGETQYFGPGTRLLVL.

This clone has at least ten counts. V and J are TRBV2 and TRBJ1-2, with unresolved D. The CDR3 extends over 12 amino acids. Trimming removed 11 bases at V and 8 bases at J, with 18 bases between. Germline V gene sequence: CDR1 SNHLY, CDR2 FYNNEI. For the CDR3, the DNA is TGTGCCGCCAGCAGCCAGGAGCGGGGCTACACCTTC. It translates to CAASSQERGYTF.

The chain joins TRBV5-1 to TRBJ1-1, with D uncertain. V dropped 0 bases and J dropped 4 bases, with 10 bases sitting between them. Germline lookup yields CDR1 SGHRS and CDR2 YFSETQ. The CDR3 is made up of 14 amino acids. The CDR3 bases are TGCGCCAGCAGCTTGGGTGGGGTTGGCACTGAAGCTTTCTTT. It is translated as CASSLGGVGTEAFF.

The genes are TRBV13 and TRBJ2-7, with 10 bases fitting TRBD1. V shed 5 bases and J 1 base; nucleotides not matched to a gene: 8. The CDR3 has 16 amino acids. Germline V gives CDR1 PRHDT, CDR2 FYEKMQ (reference sequence). Here the CDR3 DNA reads TGTGCCAGCAGCGTTCCTGGGACAGGGGTTTCCTACGAGCAGTACTTC. It translates to CASSVPGTGVSYEQYF.

The gene calls are TRBV10-3 and TRBJ1-6; a possible D gene is TRBD1 (5 bases). The V gene's germline CDR1 is ENHRY and CDR2 SYGVKD. The CDR3 extends over 17 amino acids. The V end was cut by 6 bases, the J end by 3 bases, with 18 bases between. CDR3 nucleotides: TGTGCCATCAGCACTGCCGGGACGGCTAGCTATAATTCACCCCTCCACTTT. Its translation is CAISTAGTASYNSPLHF.

A word on this clone: With a much larger clone just one base away, this may be a read error. The same CDR3 is also encoded by other DNA sequences in this sample. The chain uses TRBV6-5 and TRBJ1-2; TRBD1 matches at 10 bases. In germline, CDR1 is MNHEY, CDR2 SVGAGI. Trimming removed 5 bases from V and 2 bases from J; junction bases left unmatched: 2. CDR3 size: 14 residues. In nucleotides, the CDR3 is TGTGCCAGCAGTCTGGGACAGGGGAACTATGGCTACACCTTC. Its translation is CASSLGQGNYGYTF.

This clone was found once. Here the CDR3 reads CASSLLGGSGEKLFF. The CDR3 nucleotides read TGTGCCAGCAGCTTGTTGGGAGGGAGTGGCGAAAAACTGTTTTTT. The rearrangement links TRBV5-4 to TRBJ1-4; D gene uncertain. Germline V lookup: CDR1 SGHNT, CDR2 YYREEE (reference sequence). The CDR3 is 15 amino acids. V lost 1 base and J lost 8, with 15 bases in between.

This chain connects TRBV30 to TRBJ1-5, with D possibly TRBD1 on 6 matching bases. Trimming shortened V by 1 base and J by 1 base, and 11 bases separated the two germline ends. This CDR3 spans 15 amino acids. In germline, CDR1 is GTSNPN, CDR2 SVGIG (reference sequence). Here the CDR3 DNA reads TGTGCCTGGAGTGATGTAGGGGGAAGCAATCAGCCCCAGCATTTT. Translation gives CAWSDVGGSNQPQHF.

This clone was observed a handful of times. The rearrangement uses TRBV18 and TRBJ2-5; 13 bases map to TRBD2. The germline CDR1 and CDR2 sequences are KGHSH and LQKENI. V shed 2 bases, J shed 1 base, and the junction held 7 bases outside the gene matches. The CDR3 is 18 amino acids. As DNA, the CDR3 is TGTGCCAGCTCACCAGCACTAGCGGGGGGGTCGTCCCAAGAGACCCAGTACTTC. Its translation is CASSPALAGGSSQETQYF.

The V call is TRBV5-1, the J call TRBJ2-1, with 13 positions matching TRBD2. This CDR3 region has 16 residues. Germline trimming cut 4 bases from V and 2 bases from J; bases unmatched to any gene: 3. Germline V gene sequence: CDR1 SGHRS, CDR2 YFSETQ. The CDR3 sequence is CASSLTSGGPYNEQFF. For the CDR3, the DNA is TGCGCCAGCAGCCTGACTAGCGGGGGGCCCTACAATGAGCAGTTCTTC.

Here the CDR3 reads CASSSFQGGSNEKLFF. DNA of the CDR3: TGTGCCAGCAGCTCCTTCCAGGGGGGCTCTAATGAAAAACTGTTTTTT. J is TRBJ1-4 and V is TRBV7-2; 7 positions match TRBD1. CDR3 length equals 16 residues. Germline CDR1 SGHTA, CDR2 FQGNSA. With 4 bases clipped from V and 3 bases from J, the junction kept 8 bases outside the gene matches.

In regard to this clone: The sample holds other DNA sequences that translate to the same CDR3. The chain is built from TRBV10-3 and TRBJ1-4; no clear D. Trimming left V 0 bases short and J 5 bases short, with 7 bases between. The CDR3 length is 14 residues. CDR1 is ENHRY and CDR2 is SYGVKD in the germline V gene. The CDR3 DNA is TGTGCCATCAGTGAGTCGGCGGCAAATGAAAAACTGTTTTTT. This sequence encodes CAISESAANEKLFF.

The genes are TRBV7-9 and TRBJ1-1, with 7 positions matching TRBD1. Germline V gives CDR1 SEHNR, CDR2 FQNEAQ (reference sequence). Trimming at V came to 4 bases and at J to 0 bases, leaving 2 bases not matched to a gene. The CDR3 loop spans 14 amino acids. The CDR3 bases are TGTGCCAGCAGCTCGGGACAGCTGAACACTGAAGCTTTCTTT. Its translation: CASSSGQLNTEAFF.

Worth noting for this clone: The same CDR3 can be traced to other DNA sequences in this sample. The chain has TRBV11-2 and TRBJ1-1, with TRBD1 matching over 8 bases. V lost 3 bases to trimming and J lost 4 bases; unmatched junction nucleotides: 4. Germline assignment: CDR1 SGHAT and CDR2 FQNNGV. The CDR3 sequence is 14 residues long. CDR3 amino acids: CASSFQGAGTEAFF. The CDR3 nucleotides are TGTGCCAGCAGCTTTCAGGGGGCGGGCACTGAAGCTTTCTTT.

This rearrangement joins TRBV9 to TRBJ2-3, with 11 bases that match TRBD2. This CDR3 has 17 amino acids. After removal of 2 bases from V and 5 bases from J, the junction contained 10 bases not matched to a gene. Germline CDR1 SGDLS, CDR2 YYNGEE. CDR3 amino acids: CASSVDPTSGGIDTQYF. DNA of the CDR3: TGTGCCAGCAGCGTGGACCCAACTAGCGGGGGAATAGATACGCAGTATTTT.

The chain combines TRBV5-1 with TRBJ2-3; D unclear. The ends were cut back, 0 bases at V and 2 bases at J, with 7 bases in the middle. The CDR3 is 14 residues long. Germline V lookup: CDR1 SGHRS, CDR2 YFSETQ. As DNA, the CDR3 is TGCGCCAGCAGCTTGGAGGACGTCACAGATACGCAGTATTTT. This sequence encodes CASSLEDVTDTQYF.

The chain links TRBV11-2 to TRBJ2-7, with D perhaps being TRBD1 or TRBD2 (5 bases each). CDR1 is SGHAT, CDR2 FQNNGV, per germline. The CDR3 covers 18 residues. The V end lost 1 base, the J end lost 2 bases, and 21 bases lay between the germline ends. CDR3 loop: CASSLGLVEGLHTYEQYF. For the CDR3, the DNA is TGTGCCAGCAGCTTAGGTCTTGTTGAGGGGCTCCATACCTACGAGCAGTACTTC.

The sample holds a few counts of this clone. The same CDR3 also results from other DNA sequences found in this sample. CDR3 DNA: TGCGCCAGCAGCTTCGGACTCCTGCAAGAGACCCAGTACTTC. It is translated as CASSFGLLQETQYF. V gene TRBV5-1 combines with J gene TRBJ2-5, with D possibly matching TRBD2 (5 bases). V was clipped by 2 bases and J by 2 bases, with 10 bases between them. This CDR3 contains 14 residues. Germline loops: CDR1 SGHRS, CDR2 YFSETQ.

The chain has TRBV5-4 and TRBJ2-5, with D tentatively TRBD2 (6 bases). Germline CDR1 is SGHNT and CDR2 is YYREEE (reference sequence). V was shortened by 3 bases and J by 1 base, with 10 bases between the two germline ends. CDR3 length: 14 residues. The CDR3 protein is CASSWGDLQETQYF. The CDR3 DNA is TGTGCCAGCAGCTGGGGGGACCTCCAAGAGACCCAGTACTTC. The full variable domain, completed using reference TRBV5-4 and TRBJ2-5, is ETGVTQSPTHLIKTRGQQVTLRCSSQSGHNTVSWYQQALGQGPQFIFQYYREEENGRGNFPPRFSGLQFPNYSSELNVNALELDDSALYLCASSWGDLQETQYFGPGTRLLVL.

This clone was seen a few times. This chain links TRBV28 with TRBJ1-5; perhaps TRBD1 as D (6 bases). The CDR3 extends over 16 amino acids. Germline CDR1 is MDHEN and CDR2 is SYDVKM. The V and J ends lost 2 bases and 2 bases respectively, with 13 bases between them. This CDR3 is CASSLSMGQRNQPQHF. DNA of the CDR3: TGTGCCAGCAGTTTAAGTATGGGACAACGCAATCAGCCCCAGCATTTT.

The V call is TRBV6-1, the J call TRBJ1-2, with D possibly matching TRBD1 (5 bases). Germline lookup yields CDR1 MNHNS and CDR2 SASEGT. The CDR3 has 12 amino acids. The ends were cut back, 5 bases at V and 6 bases at J, with 10 bases in the middle. In nucleotides, the CDR3 is TGTGCCAGCAGTTCACCAGGGAATGGCTACACCTTC. It yields the protein CASSSPGNGYTF.

The gene calls are TRBV6-6 and TRBJ1-1; D may be TRBD1 (5 bases). Trimming stripped 0 bases from V and 5 bases from J, with 7 bases between. CDR1 is MNHNY, CDR2 SVGAGI, per germline (reference sequence). The CDR3 length is 13 residues. In DNA, the CDR3 is TGTGCCAGCAGTTACTCGGGGGAGACTGAAGCTTTCTTT. As protein: CASSYSGETEAFF.